This T cell receptor (beta chain) was captured in a study of T-cell reconstitution after alpha-beta-depleted transplantation in children. Points from the study as a whole: In some patients, recipient T cells and intrathymic progenitors surviving conditioning explained high day-60 diversity. It was reported that alpha-beta T cells came from several hundred expanded graft clones (about two months after transplant). A year post-transplant, T-cell counts and diversity derived mostly from newly produced T cells.

Preparation of the TCRbeta library used unique molecular identifiers. MiXCR, run by TCRdb on the PCR reads, gives a single entry per CDR3 protein. The data contain just under 350,000 distinct CDR3 sequences, 16% of them singletons. The V end was cut by 0 bases, the J end by 5 bases, with 18 bases between. This CDR3 has 17 residues. Germline lookup yields CDR1 MGHRA and CDR2 YSYEKL. As to this clonotype: Its cognate antigen is unknown.

Sequencing was performed on PBMCs, mostly from graft donor cells, taken 360 days after TCRalphabeta/CD19-depleted stem cell transplant. The sequence came from a male patient under 10 years old who had a stem cell transplant for acute lymphoblastic leukemia, so the T cells may come from the graft donor. This chain connects TRBV4-1 to TRBJ2-3; D perhaps matches TRBD2 (6 bases). The CDR3 loop reads CASSQDLFGRRGDTQYF. CDR3 nucleotide sequence: TGCGCCAGCAGCCAAGATTTGTTTGGGAGGCGGGGAGATACGCAGTATTTT.